These T cell receptor beta chains were read from a single sample in a study of regulatory T cells in long-lasting Graves disease. TCRdb re-called the multiplex PCR reads with MiXCR, one entry per CDR3 protein. The sample includes 400,000 to 500,000 distinct CDR3 sequences, around 17% of them seen just once. These same data were also listed under a study on T cells in Graves' hyperthyroidism and ophthalmopathy.

The starting material was peripheral blood mononuclear cells (PBMCs), obtained at new diagnosis, from a patient treated with antithyroid drugs. These receptors were taken from a woman between 18 and 29 years old with Graves disease. Both conserved end residues are part of each CDR3. D genes are given only for firm matches. Clone size appears in some rows only: once, few, many, or a class for an expanded clone.

d_call j_call v_call clone_size cdr3_nt cdr3_aa
. TRBJ1-1 TRBV5-5 . TGTGCCAGCAGACGGCTGGTGCACACTGAAGCTTTCTTT CASRRLVHTEAFF
TRBD1 TRBJ2-1 TRBV29-1 many TGCAGCGTTCCCGAGGGGGCCTCCTACAATGAGCAGTTCTTC CSVPEGASYNEQFF
. TRBJ1-2 TRBV9 . TGTGCCAGCAGCGTGGAGGGGCTCTATGGCTACACCTTC CASSVEGLYGYTF
TRBD2 TRBJ2-1 TRBV28 few TGTGCCAGCCTGCGACTAGCGAGGGGCTCCTACAATGAGCAGTTCTTC CASLRLARGSYNEQFF
TRBD2 TRBJ2-7 TRBV7-2 once TGTGCCAGCAGCCCTCTAGCGGGAGGGCCTAGCGAGCAGTACTTC CASSPLAGGPSEQYF
. TRBJ1-1 TRBV7-2 many TGTGCCAGCAGCTTAATGGGGGGCACTGAAGCTTTCTTT CASSLMGGTEAFF
. TRBJ1-5 TRBV5-5 many TGTGCCAGCAGCCGGACTGCCGATAGCAATCAGCCCCAGCATTTT CASSRTADSNQPQHF
. TRBJ2-1 TRBV28 . TGTGCCAGCAGTTTATCTTCCAGGGGGGGGAGCAATGAGCAGTTCTTC CASSLSSRGGSNEQFF
TRBD1 TRBJ2-7 TRBV3-1 many TGTGCCAGCAGCCTATACCGGGACAGGGGGATCGAGCAGTACTTC CASSLYRDRGIEQYF
. TRBJ2-3 TRBV11-2 many TGTGCCAGCAGCACCGCTAGCGATCCTAGCACAGATACGCAGTATTTT CASSTASDPSTDTQYF
. TRBJ2-2 TRBV7-3 . TGTGCCAGCAGCTTACTTAGGGGAGGTACCGGGGAGCTGTTTTTT CASSLLRGGTGELFF
. TRBJ2-3 TRBV9 . TGTGCCAGCAGCGTAGCAGTTTTCCCGACAGATACGCAGTATTTT CASSVAVFPTDTQYF
TRBD1 TRBJ2-1 TRBV24-1 many TGTGCCACCAGTGAACCGGGAACAGGGGGCGCGAATGAGCAGTTCTTC CATSEPGTGGANEQFF
. TRBJ2-1 TRBV6-1 few TGTGCCGCCTCCATCTACAATGAGCAGTTCTTC CAASIYNEQFF
TRBD1 TRBJ1-1 TRBV27 few TGTGCCAGCAGTCAAAGGACAGGGTGGGGGAACACTGAAGCTTTCTTT CASSQRTGWGNTEAFF
. TRBJ2-1 TRBV7-2 many TGTGCCAGCAGCTTATTGAATAGTAGAGGCAATGAGCAGTTCTTC CASSLLNSRGNEQFF
. TRBJ2-5 TRBV6-1 many TGTGCCAGCAGAGATCAGGGTTTGGAGACCCAGTACTTC CASRDQGLETQYF
. TRBJ2-7 TRBV11-1 many TGTGCCAGCAGTCAGACGACGACACAGGCCTACGAGCAGTACTTC CASSQTTTQAYEQYF
TRBD2 TRBJ2-3 TRBV29-1 many TGCAGCGTTGAATATCTAGCGGGAAGGTTAGATACGCAGTATTTT CSVEYLAGRLDTQYF
. TRBJ2-5 TRBV7-2 many TGTGCCAGCAGCCCCATGGGGGAGTACCAAGAGACCCAGTACTTC CASSPMGEYQETQYF
TRBD2 TRBJ2-3 TRBV20-1 . TGCAGTGCTCCAAAAGCGGGAGTGGGAGATACGCAGTATTTT CSAPKAGVGDTQYF
TRBD2 TRBJ2-1 TRBV7-3 . TGTGCCAGCAGCTTATTAGCGGGGGGAGGGGATGAGCAGTTCTTC CASSLLAGGGDEQFF
. TRBJ2-7 TRBV6-5 many TGTGCCAGCAGTTCCCCACTAACCTACGAGCAGTACTTC CASSSPLTYEQYF
. TRBJ1-4 TRBV5-4 few TGTGCCAGCAGCTCGGACAGAAGGGGCGAAAAACTGTTTTTT CASSSDRRGEKLFF
. TRBJ2-7 TRBV19 few TGTGCCAGTAGTCAAACACTGGTTCCCTACGAGCAGTACTTC CASSQTLVPYEQYF
TRBD2 TRBJ2-3 TRBV20-1 many TGCAGTGCCGAAGGCGCTAGCGGAAGCACAGATACGCAGTATTTT CSAEGASGSTDTQYF
. TRBJ1-1 TRBV12-3/TRBV12-4 many TGTGCCAGCAGTCAAATACAGAGTCAAACTGAAGCTTTCTTT CASSQIQSQTEAFF
. TRBJ1-6 TRBV7-2 . TGTGCCAGCAGCTTAGCCGAGGGCGGAATTTCACCCCTCCACTTT CASSLAEGGISPLHF
. TRBJ2-7 TRBV5-5 few TGTGCCAGCAGCTTGTGGGGTATGAACGAGCAGTACTTC CASSLWGMNEQYF
TRBD2 TRBJ2-3 TRBV27 . TGTGCCAGCAGTCCACCCGTTCCCCGGGAGGGCCAATATACGCAGTATTTT CASSPPVPREGQYTQYF
TRBD1 TRBJ2-5 TRBV2 many TGTGCCAGCAGTTGGGACAGGGATGAGACCCAGTACTTC CASSWDRDETQYF
TRBD2 TRBJ2-1 TRBV6-1 many TGTGGACTAGCGGGGTACAATGAGCAGTTCTTC CGLAGYNEQFF
TRBD2 TRBJ2-1 TRBV5-4 . TGTGCCAGCAGCTTGCTGACTAGCGGGAGGGCCGGAGCCTACAATGAGCAGTTCTTC CASSLLTSGRAGAYNEQFF
. TRBJ1-2 TRBV3-1 many TGTGCCAGCAGCCAAGACCGGGGAGGGTTCTATGGCTACACCTTC CASSQDRGGFYGYTF
. TRBJ2-7 TRBV7-9 . TGTGCCAGCAGCCAAATGGACGGATACTACGAGCAGTACTTC CASSQMDGYYEQYF
. TRBJ2-5 TRBV29-1 many TGCAGCGTTGGCCATATAAGTGAGACCCAGTACTTC CSVGHISETQYF
. TRBJ2-2 TRBV11-1 many TGTGCCAGCAGCTTAGCCACAGGGACCACCGGGGAGCTGTTTTTT CASSLATGTTGELFF
. TRBJ2-5 TRBV5-4 few TGTGCCAGCAGCTTGGTGGGGGGGCTTGGGGCACAAGAGACCCAGTACTTC CASSLVGGLGAQETQYF
. TRBJ2-7 TRBV13 few TGTGCCAGCAGCCCACGCCTACTAGGCTCTTCCTACGAGCAGTACTTC CASSPRLLGSSYEQYF
TRBD1 TRBJ2-5 TRBV7-2 many TGTGCCAGCAGCGAAAGGGGGACAGGGGGTGAGACCCAGTACTTC CASSERGTGGETQYF